The 27 T cell receptor beta chains given below trace back to one sample, sequenced in a study of neurological immune-mediated disorders (dated by TCRdb to 2018 to 2020). The library was obtained by 5' RACE. Sequencing instrument: Illumina HiSeq 2500. TCRdb reprocessed the public reads (quality trimming at Q25 with fastp, clone calling with MiXCR) and kept in-frame beta chains. Every distinct CDR3 protein forms one entry, paired with its most common genes and DNA. Present in this sample are about 76,000 distinct CDR3 sequences, under 20% of which were seen just once. 15% of the sample lies in the top ten. The sample consisted of PBMCs. All receptors derive from a woman aged 40 to 50 in good health.

This clonotype has at least ten counts. The CDR3 region is CASSLGPDRAVKRVMDTEAFF. The CDR3 DNA sequence: TGCGCCAGCAGCTTGGGTCCCGACAGGGCCGTGAAAAGGGTAATGGACACTGAAGCTTTCTTT. The J gene is TRBJ1-1, the V gene TRBV5-1, with 7 bases fitting TRBD1. Trimming removed 0 bases from V and 3 bases from J; junction bases left unmatched: 23. Germline CDR1 is SGHRS and CDR2 is YFSETQ. The CDR3 runs 21 residues. The whole variable domain, remainder taken from reference TRBV5-1 and TRBJ1-1, is KAGVTQTPRYLIKTRGQQVTLSCSPISGHRSVSWYQQTPGQGLQFLFEYFSETQRNKGNFPGRFSGRQFSNSRSEMNVSTLELGDSALYLCASSLGPDRAVKRVMDTEAFFGQGTRLTVV.

In its sample, this clonotype was seen many times. This chain joins TRBV5-1 and TRBJ2-5; D gene uncertain. This CDR3 is built from 15 residues. The V end lost 2 bases, the J end lost 1 base, and 12 bases lay between the germline ends. CDR1 and CDR2 (germline): SGHRS, YFSETQ. The CDR3 DNA is TGCGCCAGCAGCTTCACTGGATTATTCCAAGAGACCCAGTACTTC. Translated, it gives CASSFTGLFQETQYF.

The J gene is TRBJ2-1, the V gene TRBV5-1; 10 bases agree with TRBD2. Losses at the gene ends were 0 bases for V and 5 bases for J; bases not matched to a gene: 2. The CDR3 totals 15 residues. Germline-derived CDR1 and CDR2 are SGHRS and YFSETQ. This CDR3 is CASSLVLAGNNEQFF. CDR3 coding DNA: TGCGCCAGCAGCTTGGTACTAGCGGGGAACAATGAGCAGTTCTTC.

This chain links TRBV7-8 with TRBJ1-5; 7 nucleotides align to TRBD1. Germline lookup yields CDR1 SGHVS and CDR2 FQNEAQ. The CDR3 contains 19 residues. The V gene end was trimmed by 5 bases and the J gene end by 0 bases; junction bases not matched to a gene: 16. CDR3 amino acids: CASSQQGRGGYNSNQPQHF. The CDR3 nucleotides are TGTGCCAGCAGCCAACAAGGCAGGGGGGGTTACAATAGCAATCAGCCCCAGCATTTT.

The gene calls are TRBV5-1 and TRBJ2-1; 8 bases match TRBD2. The CDR3 loop spans 15 amino acids. Germline V lookup: CDR1 SGHRS, CDR2 YFSETQ. V shed 5 bases and J 1 base; nucleotides not matched to a gene: 5. CDR3 nucleotide sequence: TGCGCCAGCAGGTCGGGGGGGGTATCCTACAATGAGCAGTTCTTC. Translated, it gives CASRSGGVSYNEQFF.

V is TRBV20-1 and J is TRBJ2-7, with D perhaps TRBD1 (6 bases). V was trimmed by 5 bases and J by 3 bases, leaving 17 bases between them. This CDR3 has 14 amino acids. The germline V gene encodes CDR1 DFQATT and CDR2 SNEGSKA (reference sequence). The CDR3 protein is CSAHHRVGRYEQYF. The CDR3 DNA sequence: TGCAGTGCTCACCACAGGGTAGGGCGCTACGAGCAGTACTTC.

This clonotype was detected ten times or more. The chain joins TRBV20-1 to TRBJ2-7, with TRBD2 matching over 8 bases. This CDR3 is built from 13 residues. CDR1 is DFQATT, CDR2 SNEGSKA, per germline (reference sequence). The V and J ends lost 1 base and 5 bases, in that order; junction bases with no gene match: 4. In nucleotides, the CDR3 is TGCAGTGCTAGAGGGACTAGCTACGACGAGCAGTACTTC. Its protein product is CSARGTSYDEQYF.

This sequence joins TRBV18 and TRBJ2-2; D is possibly TRBD1 (6 bases). Trimming removed 1 base at V and 6 bases at J, with 12 bases between. From germline, CDR1 is KGHSH and CDR2 LQKENI. The CDR3 runs to 15 residues. This CDR3 reads CASSPRPGAPGELFF. Written as DNA, the CDR3 is TGTGCCAGCTCACCACGGCCAGGGGCGCCCGGGGAGCTGTTTTTT.

V gene TRBV5-1 combines with J gene TRBJ1-2, with 8 bases matching TRBD1. CDR3 size: 15 residues. The germline CDR1 and CDR2 sequences are SGHRS and YFSETQ. The J segment lost 4 bases and the V segment lost 3 bases, leaving 8 bases of the junction unmatched. CDR3 in DNA: TGCGCCAGCAGCTACGGACAGGGAAGGATCTATGGCTACACCTTC. Protein product: CASSYGQGRIYGYTF.

The table lists this clonotype with a few counts. This rearrangement joins TRBV5-1 to TRBJ2-7; 7 bases match TRBD1. The CDR3 has 16 amino acids. CDR1 and CDR2 from the germline V gene are SGHRS and YFSETQ. The trim removed 6 bases at V and 1 base at J, leaving 13 bases unmatched. Here the CDR3 reads CASKTNPGQSSYEQYF. The CDR3 coding sequence is TGCGCCAGCAAGACCAACCCGGGACAGAGTTCCTACGAGCAGTACTTC.

At least ten counts were recorded for this clonotype. V usage is TRBV20-1 and J usage is TRBJ1-1; D gene unclear. This CDR3 spans 14 amino acids. The V gene's germline CDR1 is DFQATT and CDR2 SNEGSKA (reference sequence). Trimming cost V 0 bases and J 1 base, with 9 bases left between them. The CDR3: CSARDPAGNTEAFF. The CDR3, as DNA: TGCAGTGCTAGAGATCCCGCAGGGAACACTGAAGCTTTCTTT.

This clonotype was seen repeatedly, ten times or more. This rearrangement joins TRBV14 to TRBJ1-5, with D perhaps TRBD1 (5 bases). V lost 4 bases to trimming and J lost 4 bases, with 14 bases between them. Per the germline V gene, CDR1 is SGHDN and CDR2 is FVKESK. The CDR3 has 15 residues. The CDR3 nucleotides are TGTGCCAGCAGCCCAGCAGGGACGGCAAATCAGCCCCAGCATTTT. Translated: CASSPAGTANQPQHF.

This clonotype was detected ten times or more. The V gene is TRBV9, the J gene TRBJ1-3, with 7 bases matching TRBD1. Germline CDR1 is SGDLS and CDR2 is YYNGEE. There are 15 residues in the CDR3. The junction had 4 bases not matched to a gene; V was cut back by 0 bases and J by 4 bases. The CDR3 nucleotides read TGTGCCAGCAGCGTAGGTGGGACAGTCGGAAACACCATATATTTT. It is translated as CASSVGGTVGNTIYF.

This clonotype was observed many times. The CDR3 loop reads CAISESVDEQFF. Here the CDR3 DNA reads TGTGCCATCAGTGAGAGCGTGGATGAGCAGTTCTTC. This rearrangement joins TRBV10-3 to TRBJ2-1; D remains ambiguous. The V and J ends lost 2 bases and 8 bases respectively, with 7 bases between them. This CDR3 is 12 amino acids long. Germline CDR1 and CDR2: ENHRY and SYGVKD.

This clonotype was recorded many times. The gene calls are TRBV10-3 and TRBJ2-3, with 9 positions matching TRBD2. Looked up from germline, CDR1 is ENHRY and CDR2 is SYGVKD. The CDR3 runs 16 residues. V was clipped by 0 bases and J by 1 base; unmatched bases: 2. CDR3 DNA: TGTGCCATCAGTGAGTCGCGACTAGCGGGCACAGATACGCAGTATTTT. This codes for CAISESRLAGTDTQYF.

The sample holds many counts of this clonotype. This rearrangement joins TRBV5-1 to TRBJ2-1; TRBD2 is a possible D gene (5 bases). V was pared by 6 bases and J by 6 bases, with 19 bases between. The length of the CDR3 is 15 residues. Germline values: CDR1 SGHRS, CDR2 YFSETQ. The CDR3 region is CASKVEVLGLNEQFF. In DNA form, the CDR3 reads TGCGCCAGCAAGGTGGAGGTACTAGGACTCAATGAGCAGTTCTTC.

In its sample, this clonotype was seen many times. This chain connects TRBV5-1 to TRBJ2-5; D remains ambiguous. V gave up 4 bases and J gave up 3 bases, with 16 bases separating them. Germline-derived CDR1 and CDR2 are SGHRS and YFSETQ. The CDR3 runs 15 residues. The CDR3 is CASSPGLRKEETQYF. In DNA, the CDR3 is TGCGCCAGCAGCCCTGGGCTCCGGAAGGAAGAGACCCAGTACTTC.

This clonotype appeared many times. CDR3 in DNA: TGCAGTGCTAGAGACCAACGGGGGGTCACCTACAATGAGCAGTTCTTC. Protein sequence: CSARDQRGVTYNEQFF. The chain recombines TRBV20-1 with TRBJ2-1; 7 nucleotides agree with TRBD2. CDR3 length equals 16 residues. V lost 0 bases to trimming and J lost 2 bases; unmatched junction nucleotides: 7. Germline lookup yields CDR1 DFQATT and CDR2 SNEGSKA (reference sequence).

This clonotype was counted a few times. V gene TRBV7-2 combines with J gene TRBJ1-1, with D possibly matching TRBD1 (5 bases). This CDR3 is 15 amino acids long. V shed 0 bases and J shed 4 bases, with 12 bases lying between them. CDR1 and CDR2 from the germline V gene are SGHTA and FQGNSA. DNA of the CDR3: TGTGCCAGCAGCTTAGCGGGGGGGGAGAGCACTGAAGCTTTCTTT. Translating gives CASSLAGGESTEAFF. Full variable domain (remainder filled in from reference TRBV7-2 and TRBJ1-1): GAGVSQSPSNKVTEKGKDVELRCDPISGHTALYWYRQSLGQGLEFLIYFQGNSAPDKSGLPSDRFSAERTGGSVSTLTIQRTQQEDSAVYLCASSLAGGESTEAFFGQGTRLTVV.

This clonotype was observed many times. This CDR3 reads CSESPSQETQYF. CDR3 nucleotide sequence: TGCAGTGAAAGTCCCAGTCAAGAGACCCAGTACTTC. The chain is built from TRBV20-1 and TRBJ2-5; no reliable D call. V lost 7 bases to trimming and J lost 2 bases, with 11 bases between them. Germline lookup yields CDR1 DFQATT and CDR2 SNEGSKA (reference sequence). The CDR3 runs to 12 residues.

In its sample, this clonotype was seen many times. The rearrangement joins TRBV6-5 to TRBJ1-2; 10 bases align to TRBD1. Germline CDR1 and CDR2: MNHEY and SVGAGI. This CDR3 contains 14 residues. Unmatched junction bases numbered 5, after V lost 5 bases and J lost 5 bases. Written as DNA, the CDR3 is TGTGCCAGCAGTCCCGGGACAGGGGCGTATGGCTACACCTTC. It is translated as CASSPGTGAYGYTF.

The V and J genes are TRBV10-3 and TRBJ2-3; tentatively, D is TRBD1 or TRBD2 (5 bases each). This CDR3 is built from 13 residues. Germline V CDR1 and CDR2: ENHRY, SYGVKD. Deletions cut 2 bases from V and 6 bases from J, with 9 bases between. The CDR3 coding sequence is TGTGCCATCAGTGAGGGGGGACCGGATACGCAGTATTTT. Translation: CAISEGGPDTQYF.

The chain's CDR3 is CASSLFGESLGEAFF. The CDR3 nucleotides are TGTGCCAGCAGTCTGTTTGGGGAGAGCTTAGGTGAAGCTTTCTTT. The chain links TRBV28 to TRBJ1-1; D is uncertain. The CDR3 runs to 15 residues. Per the germline V gene, CDR1 is MDHEN and CDR2 is SYDVKM. V gave up 5 bases and J gave up 7 bases, with 20 bases separating them.

This chain uses TRBV5-6 with TRBJ2-2; 7 nucleotides line up with TRBD1. Germline assignment: CDR1 SGHDT and CDR2 YYEEEE. CDR3 length: 16 amino acids. V lost 1 base and J lost 0; bases outside the gene matches: 3. CDR3: CASSLFGTANTGELFF. The CDR3 nucleotides are TGTGCCAGCAGCTTGTTTGGGACAGCGAACACCGGGGAGCTGTTTTTT.

This clonotype was detected many times. The rearrangement links TRBV6-6 to TRBJ1-2; perhaps TRBD1 as D (6 bases). V gave up 5 bases and J gave up 10 bases, with 14 bases separating them. The germline V gene has CDR1 MNHNY and CDR2 SVGAGI (reference sequence). The CDR3 sequence is 12 residues long. In nucleotides, the CDR3 is TGTGCCAGCAGTCAACTTCAGGGGAACTACACCTTC. Translated, it gives CASSQLQGNYTF.

This clonotype was counted many times. This chain uses TRBV20-1 with TRBJ1-1; D gene ambiguous. This CDR3 spans 12 amino acids. From germline, CDR1 is DFQATT and CDR2 SNEGSKA (reference sequence). V was cut by 2 bases and J by 1 base, with 5 bases left in between. This CDR3 is CSARRKNTEAFF. The CDR3, as DNA: TGCAGTGCTAGAAGGAAGAACACTGAAGCTTTCTTT.

Many counts were recorded for this clonotype. The chain links TRBV7-2 to TRBJ2-2; D not resolved. Trimming shortened V by 0 bases and J by 4 bases, and 9 bases separated the two germline ends. The CDR3 sequence is 15 residues long. Germline CDR1 and CDR2: SGHTA and FQGNSA. The CDR3 DNA sequence: TGTGCCAGCAGCTTAGCCCCTCGTGGCACCGGGGAGCTGTTTTTT. Translating gives CASSLAPRGTGELFF. The full variable domain, with the rest looked up from reference TRBV7-2 and TRBJ2-2, is GAGVSQSPSNKVTEKGKDVELRCDPISGHTALYWYRQSLGQGLEFLIYFQGNSAPDKSGLPSDRFSAERTGGSVSTLTIQRTQQEDSAVYLCASSLAPRGTGELFFGEGSRLTVL.